A selection of T cell receptor beta chains follows, all from one sample in a study of CD8+CD57+ T cells in acquired aplastic anemia. TCRdb re-analysed the reads in MiXCR, keeping a single row per CDR3 protein. The table lists approximately 80,000 distinct CDR3 sequences, 70% of them singletons, with more than 80% in the top ten. The sample consisted of sorted CD4+, CD8+, or CD8+CD57+ T cells (not recorded which) from PBMCs. These TCRs come from a human donor with aplastic anemia. The CDR3 runs from the conserved cysteine through the conserved F or W. The D gene is left open where the match is weak. The size entry is marked missing in some rows and otherwise reads once, few, many or a size class.

CDR3 DNA: TGTGCCAGCAGTGTCAAGCTCGTCGGGACAGGGGGCAGGAAGACCCAGTACTTC
CDR3 protein: CASSVKLVGTGGRKTQYF
J gene: TRBJ2-5
D gene: TRBD1
clone size: NA
CDR3 length: 18
V gene: TRBV25-1

CDR3 DNA: TGTGCCAGCAGCCCTTTTGGCGCGGGGGGGCCTGGGCAGTTCTTC
CDR3 protein: CASSPFGAGGPGQFF
J gene: TRBJ2-1
D gene: TRBD2
clone size: NA
CDR3 length: 15
V gene: TRBV7-8

CDR3 DNA: TGTGCCACCGGGACAACCTACGAGCAGTACTTC
CDR3 protein: CATGTTYEQYF
J gene: TRBJ2-7
D gene: NA
clone size: NA
CDR3 length: 11
V gene: TRBV10-3

CDR3 DNA: TGTGCCAGCAGGGAGACAGGAACTTATGGCTACACCTTC
CDR3 protein: CASRETGTYGYTF
J gene: TRBJ1-2
D gene: NA
clone size: NA
CDR3 length: 13
V gene: TRBV9

CDR3 DNA: TGCGCCAGCAGTTGGGGACTAGCGGGGTGGGCAGATACGCAGTATTTT
CDR3 protein: CASSWGLAGWADTQYF
J gene: TRBJ2-3
D gene: TRBD2
clone size: NA
CDR3 length: 16
V gene: TRBV10-2

CDR3 DNA: TGTGCCACCAGTGATTTTAGGGTGTCAGATACGCAGTATTTT
CDR3 protein: CATSDFRVSDTQYF
J gene: TRBJ2-3
D gene: NA
clone size: NA
CDR3 length: 14
V gene: TRBV24-1

CDR3 DNA: TGTGCCAGCAGCCCGCTTGGTCTAGCGACCTACGAGCAGTACTTC
CDR3 protein: CASSPLGLATYEQYF
J gene: TRBJ2-7
D gene: NA
clone size: NA
CDR3 length: 15
V gene: TRBV7-9

CDR3 DNA: TGTGCCAGCAGCCAAGGGACTAGGAGCTCCTACGAGCAGTACTTC
CDR3 protein: CASSQGTRSSYEQYF
J gene: TRBJ2-7
D gene: TRBD2
clone size: few
CDR3 length: 15
V gene: TRBV3-1

CDR3 DNA: TGTGCCAGCAGCTCCCTCCCCCTCTATGGCTACACCTTC
CDR3 protein: CASSSLPLYGYTF
J gene: TRBJ1-2
D gene: NA
clone size: NA
CDR3 length: 13
V gene: TRBV7-2

CDR3 DNA: TGCAGCGCTCCGGCGGGCTACGAGCAGTACTTC
CDR3 protein: CSAPAGYEQYF
J gene: TRBJ2-7
D gene: NA
clone size: NA
CDR3 length: 11
V gene: TRBV29-1

CDR3 DNA: TGTGCCACCGTCAGAACAGGATCGGAGGGCTACACCTTC
CDR3 protein: CATVRTGSEGYTF
J gene: TRBJ1-2
D gene: NA
clone size: NA
CDR3 length: 13
V gene: TRBV25-1

CDR3 DNA: TGTGCCACCGGTGAGTCAGGGACAGGGGGTCAGCCCCAGCATTTT
CDR3 protein: CATGESGTGGQPQHF
J gene: TRBJ1-5
D gene: TRBD1
clone size: NA
CDR3 length: 15
V gene: TRBV24-1

CDR3 DNA: TGCGCCAGCACCGACAGGACCACCTACAATGAGCAGTTCTTC
CDR3 protein: CASTDRTTYNEQFF
J gene: TRBJ2-1
D gene: NA
clone size: NA
CDR3 length: 14
V gene: TRBV10-2

CDR3 DNA: TGTGCCATCAGTGACCGTAGGGGGGGCTACGAGCAGTACTTC
CDR3 protein: CAISDRRGGYEQYF
J gene: TRBJ2-7
D gene: NA
clone size: NA
CDR3 length: 14
V gene: TRBV10-3